One sample yielded the 30 T cell receptor beta chains listed below, sequenced in a study of cytomegalovirus exposure and HLA in healthy donors. 13 Jbeta primers and 60 Vbeta primers were used for the PCR. Clones were read by immunoSEQ multiplex PCR, and TCRdb kept only the in-frame ones, dropping some. The table shows approximately 150,000 clones, with 82% occurring only once. Source material: PBMCs. These receptors all come from a male donor in good health and CMV-seronegative.

This clone was seen a handful of times. V usage is TRBV28 and J usage is TRBJ2-5; D is uncertain. The germline V gene encodes CDR1 MDHEN and CDR2 SYDVKM. The ends were cut back, 8 bases at V and 5 bases at J, with 27 bases in the middle. The CDR3 runs to 17 residues. CDR3 sequence reads: CASGDPGPGLPVETQYF. For the CDR3, the DNA is TGTGCCAGCGGAGACCCCGGCCCGGGTCTCCCTGTTGAGACCCAGTACTTC.

This sequence joins TRBV7-2 and TRBJ2-5; TRBD1 might be the D (7 bases). The CDR3 is 12 amino acids. Germline-derived CDR1 and CDR2 are SGHTA and FQGNSA. The V end was cut by 10 bases, the J end by 1 base, with 10 bases between. The CDR3 DNA reads as TGTGCCACCAGGGGGGCCCAAGAGACCCAGTACTTC. Its translation is CATRGAQETQYF.

The chain carries TRBV13 and TRBJ2-1; TRBD2 aligns across 7 bases. Trimming removed 7 bases from V and 8 bases from J; junction bases left unmatched: 8. CDR1 is PRHDT and CDR2 is FYEKMQ in the germline V gene (reference sequence). The CDR3 has 13 amino acids. The CDR3 coding sequence is TGTGCCAGCAATGAGGGGAGGGAGGATGAGCAGTTCTTC. It encodes CASNEGREDEQFF.

The rearrangement links TRBV10-3 to TRBJ1-2, with TRBD1 matching over 7 bases. Germline CDR1 reads ENHRY; CDR2 reads SYGVKD. V shed 6 bases and J 8 bases; nucleotides not matched to a gene: 9. The CDR3 length is 13 residues. CDR3 region: CAISSTGTSGYTF. CDR3 coding DNA: TGTGCCATCAGCTCGACAGGGACCAGCGGCTACACCTTC.

This chain uses TRBV27 with TRBJ2-7; 8 bases are a match to TRBD1. Germline V gives CDR1 MNHEY, CDR2 SMNVEV (reference sequence). The ends lost 5 bases at V and 6 bases at J; junction bases unmatched: 12. CDR3 length: 15 residues. CDR3 sequence (DNA): TGTGCCAGCAGTACGTTATCGGCGCAGGGGGCCGAGCAGTACTTC. As protein: CASSTLSAQGAEQYF.

This clone was observed a handful of times. The chain has TRBV5-4 and TRBJ2-1; D is ambiguous. Trimming pared 0 bases from V and 7 bases from J, leaving 5 bases between. Germline V CDR1 and CDR2: SGHNT, YYREEE (reference sequence). This CDR3 has 12 amino acids. Written as DNA, the CDR3 is TGTGCCAGCAGCTTGGCAGGAAATGAGCAGTTCTTC. It is translated as CASSLAGNEQFF.

The chain links TRBV7-9 to TRBJ2-7, with D possibly TRBD2 on 5 matching bases. The CDR3 extends over 17 amino acids. Germline CDR1 SEHNR, CDR2 FQNEAQ (reference sequence). The V and J ends lost 5 bases and 2 bases respectively, with 22 bases between them. The CDR3 here is CASSPSHTKRTPYEQYF. The CDR3, as DNA: TGTGCCAGCAGCCCCAGCCACACTAAGCGGACCCCCTACGAGCAGTACTTC.

The chain recombines TRBV5-1 with TRBJ1-1; 9 nucleotides agree with TRBD1. V shed 3 bases and J 5 bases; nucleotides not matched to a gene: 11. The CDR3 totals 16 residues. The germline CDR1 and CDR2 sequences are SGHRS and YFSETQ. DNA of the CDR3: TGCGCCAGCAGCTCGGGTAACAGGGGGCTAAGAACTGAAGCTTTCTTT. Residues: CASSSGNRGLRTEAFF.

The chain carries TRBV28 and TRBJ2-7; the D gene is possibly TRBD1 (8 bases). The ends were cut back, 5 bases at V and 3 bases at J, with 23 bases in the middle. Germline CDR1 is MDHEN and CDR2 is SYDVKM. CDR3 length: 17 amino acids. The CDR3 reads CASSPRQGRGPHYEQYF. The CDR3 bases are TGTGCCAGCAGTCCGAGACAGGGGCGGGGGCCGCACTACGAGCAGTACTTC.

The CDR3 here is CASSLTGAGPQHF. The CDR3 DNA reads as TGTGCCAGCAGCTTGACAGGCGCAGGGCCCCAGCATTTT. The chain links TRBV6-5 to TRBJ1-5, with D perhaps TRBD1 (6 bases). Germline V gene data show CDR1 as MNHEY and CDR2 as SVGAGI. V lost 6 bases to trimming and J lost 9 bases, with 15 bases between them. The CDR3 length is 13 residues.

The chain employs TRBV2 and TRBJ2-7, with 9 nucleotides matching TRBD1. CDR3 length: 15 residues. CDR1 SNHLY and CDR2 FYNNEI come from the germline V gene. V trimming: 7 bases; J trimming: 3 bases; junction bases outside the gene matches: 10. The CDR3 region is CASKGQGGGNYEQYF. In DNA form, the CDR3 reads TGTGCCAGCAAGGGACAGGGAGGGGGGAACTACGAGCAGTACTTC.

This clone was detected a few times. The chain has TRBV11-3 and TRBJ2-5; TRBD1 agrees at 9 bases. The CDR3 totals 13 residues. Germline V gives CDR1 SGHNT, CDR2 YENEEA. Trimming at V came to 4 bases and at J to 4 bases, leaving 1 base not matched to a gene. Here the CDR3 DNA reads TGTGCCAGCAGCTCGGGACAGGGAGAGACCCAGTACTTC. Its protein is CASSSGQGETQYF.

Turning to this clone: This CDR3 is also generated by other DNA sequences in the sample. J is TRBJ2-3 and V is TRBV4-1; 9 positions agree with TRBD1. V shed 1 base and J 6 bases; nucleotides not matched to a gene: 8. The CDR3 loop spans 16 amino acids. From germline, CDR1 is MGHRA and CDR2 YSYEKL. The CDR3 nucleotides are TGCGCCAGCAGCCAAGTGGGGGGACAGGGATCCGATACGCAGTATTTT. It translates to CASSQVGGQGSDTQYF.

The chain has TRBV9 and TRBJ1-3, with a weak D call TRBD1 (5 bases). Trimming shortened V by 4 bases and J by 3 bases, and 14 bases separated the two germline ends. This CDR3 is 15 amino acids long. Germline assignment: CDR1 SGDLS and CDR2 YYNGEE. CDR3 region: CASSPWGGGGNTIYF. The CDR3 bases are TGTGCCAGCAGCCCCTGGGGGGGTGGTGGAAACACCATATATTTT.

This rearrangement joins TRBV6-5 to TRBJ2-1; 8 bases line up with TRBD2. The V gene's germline CDR1 is MNHEY and CDR2 SVGAGI. V shed 6 bases, J shed 5 bases, and the junction held 9 bases outside the gene matches. The CDR3 runs 15 residues. The chain's CDR3 is CASRLAGLLDNEQFF. The DNA for the CDR3 is TGTGCCAGCAGATTAGCGGGGTTACTTGACAATGAGCAGTTCTTC.

This sequence joins TRBV29-1 and TRBJ2-3; 7 positions agree with TRBD1. CDR3 size: 14 residues. V shed 6 bases, J shed 0 bases, and the junction held 6 bases outside the gene matches. Germline values: CDR1 SQVTM, CDR2 ANQGSEA. CDR3: CSVSKGASTDTQYF. DNA of the CDR3: TGCAGCGTCTCGAAGGGGGCGAGCACAGATACGCAGTATTTT.

This clone was seen a handful of times. The chain carries TRBV6-6 and TRBJ2-1; perhaps TRBD1 as D (7 bases). Germline loops: CDR1 MNHNY, CDR2 SVGAGI (reference sequence). The CDR3 consists of 15 residues. The V end lost 6 bases, the J end lost 1 base, and 13 bases lay between the germline ends. In nucleotides, the CDR3 is TGTGCCAGCAGGCGGGGACAGCTGTCCTACAATGAGCAGTTCTTC. Its protein product is CASRRGQLSYNEQFF.

The gene calls are TRBV6-1 and TRBJ2-2; 10 bases line up with TRBD1. The CDR3 runs 13 residues. The trim removed 8 bases at V and 6 bases at J, leaving 3 bases unmatched. The germline gives CDR1 MNHNS, CDR2 SASEGT. CDR3 loop: CASGDRGAGELFF. The CDR3, as DNA: TGTGCCAGCGGGGACAGGGGCGCCGGGGAGCTGTTTTTT.

The chain combines TRBV9 with TRBJ2-1; D gene unclear. Trimming removed 0 bases from V and 0 bases from J, with 13 bases in between. CDR1 and CDR2 (germline): SGDLS, YYNGEE. This CDR3 has 17 residues. Here the CDR3 DNA reads TGTGCCAGCAGCGTAGAAAGAGCGCCGAGCTCCTACAATGAGCAGTTCTTC. Translation gives CASSVERAPSSYNEQFF.

The V gene is TRBV13, the J gene TRBJ2-7, with 10 bases identical to TRBD1. Per germline, CDR1 PRHDT and CDR2 FYEKMQ (reference sequence). The junction had 6 bases not matched to a gene; V was cut back by 6 bases and J by 1 base. The CDR3 length is 15 residues. The CDR3 region has the DNA TGTGCCAGCAGTCCGGGACAGGGGTTTTCCTACGAGCAGTACTTC. It specifies CASSPGQGFSYEQYF.

The rearrangement links TRBV30 to TRBJ2-3, with 12 bases aligning to TRBD2. V shed 7 bases, J shed 9 bases, and the junction held 8 bases outside the gene matches. Germline loops: CDR1 GTSNPN, CDR2 SVGIG (reference sequence). The CDR3 length is 13 residues. The CDR3 nucleotides read TGTGCCTCGACTAGCGGGAGTTCGGACACGCAGTATTTT. Protein: CASTSGSSDTQYF.

The chain combines TRBV6-5 with TRBJ2-1; tentative D call: TRBD1 (6 bases). Germline V gives CDR1 MNHEY, CDR2 SVGAGI. V was shortened by 5 bases and J by 6 bases, with 14 bases between the two germline ends. The CDR3 is made up of 14 amino acids. The CDR3 coding sequence is TGTGCCAGCAGTCAAGTCCAGGGGTTCAATGAGCAGTTCTTC. The encoded protein is CASSQVQGFNEQFF.

This rearrangement joins TRBV5-1 to TRBJ2-5; 12 bases are shared with TRBD2. Germline V gene lookup returns CDR1 SGHRS and CDR2 YFSETQ. This CDR3 region has 19 residues. Trimming at V came to 4 bases and at J to 11 bases, leaving 24 bases not matched to a gene. The CDR3 coding sequence is TGCGCCAGCAGCACTCCGGGACTAGCGGGCCACAGCCTCTCTAAGGAGCAGTACTTC. It encodes CASSTPGLAGHSLSKEQYF.

This clone has only a few counts. The chain has TRBV25-1 and TRBJ1-4; TRBD1 might be the D (5 bases). CDR1 is MGHDK and CDR2 is SYGVNS in the germline V gene. V lost 3 bases and J lost 8, with 13 bases in between. CDR3 length equals 14 residues. CDR3 protein: CASSDSREGEKLFF. The DNA of the CDR3 is TGTGCCAGCAGTGACTCGAGGGAGGGGGAAAAACTGTTTTTT.

V and J are TRBV25-1 and TRBJ2-1; D possibly corresponds to TRBD2 (5 bases). This CDR3 is built from 13 residues. V was pared by 0 bases and J by 7 bases, with 7 bases between. Per the germline V gene, CDR1 is MGHDK and CDR2 is SYGVNS. This chain's CDR3 is CASSEYGINEQFF. Written as DNA, the CDR3 is TGTGCCAGCAGTGAATACGGGATTAATGAGCAGTTCTTC.

V usage is TRBV27 and J usage is TRBJ2-7, with 11 bases matching TRBD2. Losses at the gene ends were 4 bases for V and 2 bases for J; bases not matched to a gene: 4. The CDR3 spans 15 residues. Germline V lookup: CDR1 MNHEY, CDR2 SMNVEV (reference sequence). The CDR3 nucleotides are TGTGCCAGCAGTTCCGGACTAGCGGGCACCTACGAGCAGTACTTC. This sequence encodes CASSSGLAGTYEQYF.

This chain joins TRBV7-2 and TRBJ1-5, with TRBD1 identical over 8 bases. CDR1 and CDR2 (germline): SGHTA, FQGNSA. V lost 1 base and J lost 4; bases outside the gene matches: 6. CDR3 length: 16 amino acids. CDR3 coding DNA: TGTGCCAGCAGCTTAGTTGCAGGGGGCGAAAATCAGCCCCAGCATTTT. Encoded protein: CASSLVAGGENQPQHF.

The chain couples TRBV5-1 to TRBJ2-7, with TRBD1 identical over 9 bases. This CDR3 is 14 amino acids long. Germline CDR1 reads SGHRS; CDR2 reads YFSETQ. J was trimmed by 6 bases and V by 3 bases; bases with no gene match: 7. The CDR3 loop is CASSSRDRASEQYF. CDR3 sequence (DNA): TGCGCCAGCAGCTCCCGGGACAGGGCATCCGAGCAGTACTTC.

The chain couples TRBV7-2 to TRBJ2-7, with 8 bases fitting TRBD1. The germline V gene encodes CDR1 SGHTA and CDR2 FQGNSA. Trimming removed 2 bases from V and 4 bases from J; junction bases left unmatched: 7. The CDR3 is 15 residues long. CDR3 coding DNA: TGTGCCAGCAGCTTAACCGCCGACAGGGGATACGAGCAGTACTTC. Translating it yields CASSLTADRGYEQYF.

This clone was recorded only once. The chain couples TRBV7-9 to TRBJ2-7; 7 bases map to TRBD2. CDR1 SEHNR and CDR2 FQNEAQ come from the germline V gene (reference sequence). This CDR3 is 15 amino acids long. V dropped 3 bases and J dropped 3; count of bases not matched to a gene: 8. The CDR3 here is CASSFPDGGNYEQYF. The CDR3 region has the DNA TGTGCCAGCAGCTTCCCGGACGGGGGGAACTACGAGCAGTACTTC.